This T cell receptor beta chain was recorded in a study of radiotherapy plus CTLA-4 blockade in lung cancer. Only in-frame clones appear in the TCRdb table, and some are missing; sequencing was by immunoSEQ multiplex PCR. The sample has tens of thousands of clones; 60% to 85% are singletons. The germline CDR1 and CDR2 sequences are MNHNS and SASEGT. The CDR3 extends over 15 amino acids. V was pared by 6 bases and J by 3 bases, with 18 bases between. This rearrangement joins TRBV6-1 to TRBJ2-7; D might be TRBD1 (6 bases). The sample in question was peripheral blood, obtained from a patient treated with radiotherapy plus ipilimumab. The TCR was taken from a human donor with non-small cell lung cancer who had a partial response to radiotherapy plus ipilimumab. Some clones in this sample may be carry-over from other donors' samples. The CDR3 sequence: CASRDTGLSIYEQYF. Written as DNA, the CDR3 is TGTGCCAGCAGGGACACAGGGCTCAGTATCTACGAGCAGTACTTC.